The rows below give T cell receptor beta chains drawn from one sample of a study of T cell responses to AZD1222 COVID-19 vaccine. Profiling relied on immunoSEQ multiplex PCR, and the TCRdb table lists in-frame clones only, not all of them. The table records roughly 77,000 clones, 90% to 95% of them present only once. Sequenced material: peripheral blood, taken on day 0 of AZD1222 vaccination. All receptors come from an adult in good health. Each CDR3 is given with its conserved first and last residue. D genes are given only for firm matches. Expanded clones are given a class, and other clones once, few, many or no size at all.

TRBV6-5	TRBJ2-2	.	.	13	TGTGCCAGCAGGTCCAGTAACACCGGGGAGCTGTTTTTT	CASRSSNTGELFF
TRBV19	TRBJ1-4	.	.	16	TGTGCCACTGCGGACCGGTCGGGGGAGACGGGGGAAAAACTGTTTTTT	CATADRSGETGEKLFF
TRBV5-1	TRBJ2-1	once	.	16	TGCGCCAGCAGTCTACCCCCAGGGGTCTCCTACAATGAGCAGTTCTTC	CASSLPPGVSYNEQFF
TRBV18	TRBJ2-2	.	TRBD1	16	TGTGCCAGCTCACCACGGGACAGGGCTGGCACCGGGGAGCTGTTTTTT	CASSPRDRAGTGELFF
TRBV7-2	TRBJ2-2	.	TRBD2	15	TGTGCCAGCAGCTCGCGGGCGGGGGGGCCCGGGGAGCTGTTTTTT	CASSSRAGGPGELFF
TRBV2	TRBJ1-5	.	.	16	TGTGCCAGCAGGGCACCAAAAGGGATTAGCAATCAGCCCCAGCATTTT	CASRAPKGISNQPQHF
TRBV7-3	TRBJ2-1	.	TRBD2	16	TGTGCCAGCAGTCCGAGCGGGGGGGCTTACTACAATGAGCAGTTCTTC	CASSPSGGAYYNEQFF
TRBV4-1	TRBJ1-1	.	.	19	TGCGCCAGCAGCCAAGATAGGGGCAGCCTATCACAGGGTCGCACTGAAGCTTTCTTT	CASSQDRGSLSQGRTEAFF
TRBV7-9	TRBJ1-1	.	TRBD1	18	TGTGCCAGCAGCTTAGCTGGGACAGGGGGCTCAGGGGACACTGAAGCTTTCTTT	CASSLAGTGGSGDTEAFF
TRBV3-1/TRBV3-2	TRBJ1-4	.	.	15	TGTGCCAGCAGTCGACACTCTACCGAGGTTGAAAAACTGTTTTTT	CASSRHSTEVEKLFF
TRBV3-1/TRBV3-2	TRBJ1-1	.	TRBD1	12	TGTGCCAGCAGCCAAGAGGACAGGGGTGCTTTCTTT	CASSQEDRGAFF
TRBV7-2	TRBJ1-3	.	.	15	TGTGCCAGCAGCCCGAGTCCGAGCTCTGGAAACACCATATATTTT	CASSPSPSSGNTIYF
TRBV24-1	TRBJ1-4	.	.	16	TGTGCCACCAGTGAACCGCAGGGGACGGGTGGTGAAAAACTGTTTTTT	CATSEPQGTGGEKLFF
TRBV20-1	TRBJ1-1	few	.	11	TGCAGTGCTAAGGTGAACACTGAAGCTTTCTTT	CSAKVNTEAFF
TRBV19	TRBJ2-3	.	.	13	TGTGCCAGCAGGGGAGGGGGCACAGATACGCAGTATTTT	CASRGGGTDTQYF
TRBV20-1	TRBJ2-1	.	.	11	TGCAGTGCCGACGCGGGGAATGAGCAGTTCTTC	CSADAGNEQFF
TRBV30	TRBJ1-5	.	TRBD1	15	TGTGCCTGGAGTGTTTCAGGGGGGACGGGTCAGCCCCAGCATTTT	CAWSVSGGTGQPQHF
TRBV27	TRBJ1-3	.	.	16	TGTGCCAGCAGTTTAGAGATGTGGGCGAGGGGAAACACCATATATTTT	CASSLEMWARGNTIYF
TRBV12-3/TRBV12-4	TRBJ1-2	.	.	13	TGTGCCAGCAGTTTAGCGCAGAGTTATGGCTACACCTTC	CASSLAQSYGYTF
TRBV3-1/TRBV3-2	TRBJ1-2	.	.	15	TGTGCCAGCAGCCAGGCGGGGAGGACGAACTATGGCTACACCTTC	CASSQAGRTNYGYTF
TRBV19	TRBJ1-5	.	.	16	TGTGCCAGTAGTATAGGGCAGACGTATAGCAATCAGCCCCAGCATTTT	CASSIGQTYSNQPQHF
TRBV19	TRBJ2-1	.	TRBD2	15	TGTGCCAGTAAATTCGAGCGGGGGGGACGGAATGAGCAGTTCTTC	CASKFERGGRNEQFF
TRBV3-1/TRBV3-2	TRBJ2-1	.	TRBD2	16	TGTGCCAGCAGGCAGCTAAAAAGAGCGGGGGGAAATGAGCAGTTCTTC	CASRQLKRAGGNEQFF
TRBV11-3	TRBJ1-1	.	TRBD1	16	TGTGCCAGCAGCACTAGTACCGGGACAGGGATCACTGAAGCTTTCTTT	CASSTSTGTGITEAFF
TRBV5-1	TRBJ2-2	.	.	15	TGCGCCAGCAGCTTGGAGAGAGCGAACACCGGGGAGCTGTTTTTT	CASSLERANTGELFF
TRBV28	TRBJ1-1	.	TRBD1	15	TGTGCCAGCAGTTCGACGACAGGGGGCACCTTTGAAGCTTTCTTT	CASSSTTGGTFEAFF
TRBV19	TRBJ1-1	.	TRBD1	14	TGTGCCAGTACCGTGACAGGGCTGAACACTGAAGCTTTCTTT	CASTVTGLNTEAFF
TRBV18	TRBJ2-1	.	.	13	TGTGCCAGCTCGCCCCCCGGGGTGGGCCAGCAGTTCTTC	CASSPPGVGQQFF
TRBV24-1	TRBJ1-5	.	.	15	TGTGCCACCAGTGGTAACTCGGTTAGCAATCAGCCCCAGCATTTT	CATSGNSVSNQPQHF
TRBV7-9	TRBJ2-7	.	.	15	TGTGCCAGCAGCCTAACCGGGACATCTTACTACGAGCAGTACTTC	CASSLTGTSYYEQYF
TRBV5-1	TRBJ1-4	few	.	14	TGCGCCAGCACCCCCGGGACGGGGCAGGAAAAACTGTTTTTT	CASTPGTGQEKLFF
TRBV7-8	TRBJ2-2	.	.	13	TGTGCCAGCAGCTTCGGTAACACCGGGGAGCTGTTTTTT	CASSFGNTGELFF
TRBV5-1	TRBJ2-5	.	TRBD1	14	TGCGCCAGCAGCTCGGAGACAGGGGTGACGACCCAGTACTTC	CASSSETGVTTQYF
TRBV2	TRBJ1-5	.	TRBD1	15	TGTGCCAGCAGTGACGGTGACAGGGGCAATCAGCCCCAGCATTTT	CASSDGDRGNQPQHF
TRBV28	TRBJ1-5	.	.	12	TGTGCCAGCAGTGGCTTAAAGCGGCCCCAGCATTTT	CASSGLKRPQHF
TRBV28	TRBJ2-7	.	.	12	TGTGCCAGCGGCAGGGGATTGGGCGAGCAGTACTTC	CASGRGLGEQYF
TRBV19	TRBJ1-6	.	TRBD1	16	TGTGCCAGTAGTATACGTGGCGGGACAGGGTCTTCACCCCTCCACTTT	CASSIRGGTGSSPLHF
TRBV2	TRBJ2-3	.	.	15	TGTGCCAGCACTGCGGAAACTACCAATTTCGGGGAGCAGTATTTT	CASTAETTNFGEQYF
TRBV2	TRBJ1-5	.	.	14	TGTGCCAGCAGTGGGCACAGGGGCAATCAGCCCCAGCATTTT	CASSGHRGNQPQHF
TRBV6-5	TRBJ2-1	.	.	13	TGTGCCAGCAGTGACTCAGGGCGGAATGAGCAGTTCTTC	CASSDSGRNEQFF
TRBV6-5	TRBJ1-2	.	TRBD1	14	TGTGCCAGCAGGGCCGGGACAGGGTTCTATGGCTACACCTTC	CASRAGTGFYGYTF
TRBV5-4	TRBJ2-7	.	.	13	TGTGCCAGCAGCTTCGCGGGAACCTACGAGCAGTACTTC	CASSFAGTYEQYF
TRBV15	TRBJ1-5	.	.	14	TGTGCCACCAGCAGGGAAATTAGCAATCAGCCCCAGCATTTT	CATSREISNQPQHF
TRBV7-3	TRBJ2-5	.	TRBD2	15	TGTGCCAGCAGCTCTGCGGGGGGGCCATTTGAGACCCAGTACTTC	CASSSAGGPFETQYF
TRBV3-1/TRBV3-2	TRBJ2-1	.	.	16	TGTGCCAGCAGCCAAGGGAGTCTAGCGAGCTACAATGAGCAGTTCTTC	CASSQGSLASYNEQFF
TRBV6-5	TRBJ1-1	.	TRBD1	15	TGTGCCAGCAGAAGGACAGGGGGTTTGTACACTGAAGCTTTCTTT	CASRRTGGLYTEAFF
TRBV5-1	TRBJ1-2	.	TRBD1	14	TGCGCCAGCAGCCAGGGACAGGGGACGGGTGGCTACACCTTC	CASSQGQGTGGYTF
TRBV29-1	TRBJ1-1	.	TRBD1	11	TGCAGCGTATGGACAGGGACTGAAGCTTTCTTT	CSVWTGTEAFF
TRBV7-9	TRBJ2-7	.	.	12	TGTGCCAGCAGCTTAGAAAAGGGCGAGCAGTACTTC	CASSLEKGEQYF
TRBV2	TRBJ2-2	.	TRBD2	15	TGTGCCAGCAGTGAAGGGACTAGAGACACCGGGGAGCTGTTTTTT	CASSEGTRDTGELFF
TRBV9	TRBJ2-3	.	.	15	TGTGCCAGCAGCGTAGTGGTCAGGGGTACGGATACGCAGTATTTT	CASSVVVRGTDTQYF
TRBV6-4	TRBJ2-1	once	.	13	TGTGCCAGCAGTGACGGCGATAGCAATGAGCAGTTCTTC	CASSDGDSNEQFF
TRBV6-2/TRBV6-3	TRBJ2-5	.	.	15	TGTGCCAGCAGTTACGCGGGGGCCCGACAAGAGACCCAGTACTTC	CASSYAGARQETQYF
TRBV12-3/TRBV12-4	TRBJ2-5	.	.	13	TGTGCCAGCGCGGACCTAGCTAGGGAGACCCAGTACTTC	CASADLARETQYF
TRBV29-1	TRBJ1-2	.	TRBD1	14	TGCAGCGTTGGGCGGACAGGGGGCGCTGATGGCTACACCTTC	CSVGRTGGADGYTF
TRBV7-3	TRBJ2-2	.	.	13	TGTGCCAGCAGCTTAACGGAGGCCGGGGAGCTGTTTTTT	CASSLTEAGELFF
TRBV11-3	TRBJ2-1	.	TRBD2	13	TGTGCCAGCAGCCTTGCGACTAGCCATGAGCAGTTCTTC	CASSLATSHEQFF
TRBV27	TRBJ1-4	.	TRBD1	14	TGTGCCAGCAGGGGACAGGGAGTAGGGGAAAAACTGTTTTTT	CASRGQGVGEKLFF
TRBV5-1	TRBJ2-7	.	TRBD1	15	TGCGCCAGCAGCTTGCTCGGGACAGTAAACTACGAGCAGTACTTC	CASSLLGTVNYEQYF